These 30 T cell receptor beta chains were sequenced from one sample in a study of blood T cell repertoires in COVID-19. Clones were sequenced by immunoSEQ multiplex PCR, and TCRdb holds only the in-frame ones, with some missing. The sample contains under 35,000 clones, 80% of which appear only once. Sequencing used peripheral blood. All receptors come from a man older than 75 with acute or convalescent COVID-19.

In its sample, this clone was seen a few times. The chain has TRBV19 and TRBJ1-5; a possible D gene is TRBD1 (5 bases). Germline values: CDR1 LNHDA, CDR2 SQIVND (reference sequence). The CDR3 totals 18 residues. V was pared by 4 bases and J by 0 bases, with 19 bases between. The CDR3 region is CASSKRQTDNYSNQPQHF. In nucleotides, the CDR3 is TGTGCCAGTAGTAAGAGACAGACCGATAACTATAGCAATCAGCCCCAGCATTTT.

The rearrangement uses TRBV6-1 and TRBJ1-5; D unresolved. Germline CDR1 and CDR2: MNHNS and SASEGT. Trimming pared 1 base from V and 1 base from J, leaving 5 bases between. The CDR3 runs 14 residues. The CDR3, as DNA: TGTGCCAGCAGTGAAGGCGGGAGCAATCAGCCCCAGCATTTT. Translated, it gives CASSEGGSNQPQHF.

The chain has TRBV15 and TRBJ2-3; D is unclear. The CDR3 consists of 16 residues. Germline-derived CDR1 and CDR2 are LNHNV and YYDKDF (reference sequence). V lost 4 bases, J lost 1 base, and 15 bases lay in between. The CDR3 DNA is TGTGCCACCAGCAAAATCATGGGCAGAGGCACAGATACGCAGTATTTT. Its protein product is CATSKIMGRGTDTQYF.

The chain couples TRBV6-2 or TRBV6-3 to TRBJ2-2, with TRBD1 matching over 10 bases. Germline CDR1 reads MNHEY; CDR2 reads SVGEGT. This CDR3 spans 16 amino acids. Trimming at V came to 4 bases and at J to 5 bases, leaving 7 bases not matched to a gene. CDR3 residues: CASSSIRTGGTGELFF. The CDR3 DNA follows: TGTGCCAGCAGTTCAATTCGGACAGGGGGAACCGGGGAGCTGTTTTTT.

The genes are TRBV5-4 and TRBJ1-1, with 8 bases that match TRBD1. Per germline, CDR1 SGHNT and CDR2 YYREEE (reference sequence). The V gene end was trimmed by 2 bases and the J gene end by 2 bases; junction bases not matched to a gene: 5. There are 15 residues in the CDR3. The CDR3 loop reads CASSFPGQGNTEAFF. The CDR3 DNA reads TGTGCCAGCAGCTTTCCCGGACAGGGAAACACTGAAGCTTTCTTT.

This chain uses TRBV6-5 with TRBJ2-3; D remains unclear. Deletions cut 1 base from V and 3 bases from J, with 5 bases between. Looked up from germline, CDR1 is MNHEY and CDR2 is SVGAGI. CDR3 size: 13 residues. The CDR3 protein is CASSYLLTDTQYF. CDR3 sequence (DNA): TGTGCCAGCAGTTACTTATTAACAGATACGCAGTATTTT.

This chain joins TRBV7-6 and TRBJ2-7; maybe TRBD2 (7 bases). V lost 3 bases and J 3 bases, leaving 9 bases between the germline ends. CDR1 is SGHVS, CDR2 FNYEAQ, per germline. The CDR3 has 13 amino acids. The CDR3 spells CASSFGGLYEQYF. Written as DNA, the CDR3 is TGTGCCAGCAGCTTCGGGGGGCTCTACGAGCAGTACTTC.

The CDR3 spells CASSITSTGAGANVLTF. The CDR3 nucleotides read TGTGCCAGTAGTATCACCTCGACAGGGGCGGGGGCCAACGTCCTGACTTTC. This chain uses TRBV19 with TRBJ2-6; 8 positions agree with TRBD1. With 3 bases clipped from V and 4 bases from J, the junction kept 8 bases outside the gene matches. The CDR3 loop spans 17 amino acids. Germline V CDR1 and CDR2: LNHDA, SQIVND (reference sequence).

The chain carries TRBV29-1 and TRBJ2-5, with D possibly being TRBD2 (6 bases). V shed 7 bases and J shed 5 bases, with 14 bases lying between them. Germline V gene sequence: CDR1 SQVTM, CDR2 ANQGSEA. The CDR3 loop spans 12 amino acids. The CDR3 is CSGLGDGETQYF. The CDR3 region has the DNA TGCAGCGGACTAGGTGATGGGGAGACCCAGTACTTC.

Concerning this clone itself: The junction does not match germline at one end; this may be a read error. V usage is TRBV7-7 and J usage is TRBJ2-7; 9 nucleotides match TRBD1. CDR3 size: 14 residues. From germline, CDR1 is SSHAT and CDR2 FNYEAQ (reference sequence). This CDR3 is CASSRDRASYEQYF. CDR3 coding DNA: TGTGCTAGCAGCCGGGACAGGGCCTCCTACGAGCAGTACTTC.

This chain connects TRBV30 to TRBJ1-2, with a possible D match to TRBD1 (6 bases). V was cut by 4 bases and J by 4 bases, with 10 bases left in between. Germline values: CDR1 GTSNPN, CDR2 SVGIG (reference sequence). This CDR3 is built from 12 residues. In DNA form, the CDR3 reads TGTGCCTGGAACCGGGACATCTATGGCTACACCTTC. Protein sequence: CAWNRDIYGYTF.

The CDR3 DNA reads TGCGCCAGCAGAAGACAGGTTACGGATTCACCCCTCCACTTT. Its protein is CASRRQVTDSPLHF. The rearrangement joins TRBV5-1 to TRBJ1-6, with D possibly being TRBD1 (6 bases). The germline CDR1 and CDR2 sequences are SGHRS and YFSETQ. Trimming removed 5 bases at V and 8 bases at J, with 14 bases between. This CDR3 contains 14 residues.

The chain combines TRBV7-9 with TRBJ2-7, with 10 bases aligning to TRBD1. V was pared by 5 bases and J by 6 bases, with 10 bases of the junction left unmatched. This CDR3 has 15 amino acids. From germline, CDR1 is SEHNR and CDR2 FQNEAQ (reference sequence). CDR3 protein: CASSPWDRGASEQYF. The CDR3 region has the DNA TGTGCCAGCAGCCCTTGGGACAGGGGTGCTAGCGAGCAGTACTTC.

The rearrangement links TRBV19 to TRBJ2-7; 7 nucleotides agree with TRBD2. Germline values: CDR1 LNHDA, CDR2 SQIVND (reference sequence). After removal of 5 bases from V and 3 bases from J, the junction contained 10 bases not matched to a gene. This CDR3 has 15 residues. In DNA form, the CDR3 reads TGTGCCAGTAGTGAATCCGGGACTATCAACTACGAGCAGTACTTC. This codes for CASSESGTINYEQYF.

The chain links TRBV4-3 to TRBJ1-1; D gene ambiguous. Germline V gene lookup returns CDR1 LGHNA and CDR2 YSLEER. V was pared by 0 bases and J by 1 base, with 6 bases between. The CDR3 consists of 14 residues. The CDR3 region is CASSQDSSNTEAFF. For the CDR3, the DNA is TGCGCCAGCAGCCAAGATTCTTCGAACACTGAAGCTTTCTTT.

This clone was found once. The V gene is TRBV2, the J gene TRBJ2-5, with D unclear. The V gene's germline CDR1 is SNHLY and CDR2 FYNNEI. Deletions cut 3 bases from V and 5 bases from J, with 13 bases between. The CDR3 covers 14 residues. The CDR3 DNA is TGTGCCAGCAGTGAGGCGACAAGTTGGGAGACCCAGTACTTC. The encoded protein is CASSEATSWETQYF.

This clone was found a few times. The rearrangement joins TRBV9 to TRBJ1-1, with a tentative D call TRBD1 (6 bases). This CDR3 spans 14 amino acids. Germline V gene data show CDR1 as SGDLS and CDR2 as YYNGEE. Trimming took off 3 bases at V and 3 bases at J, with 12 bases between the two ends. The CDR3 here is CASSDTGKDTEAFF. The CDR3 DNA reads TGTGCCAGCAGCGATACAGGGAAGGACACTGAAGCTTTCTTT.

V is TRBV30 and J is TRBJ2-7, with 7 bases aligning to TRBD2. Germline values: CDR1 GTSNPN, CDR2 SVGIG (reference sequence). V shed 0 bases, J shed 2 bases, and the junction held 7 bases outside the gene matches. There are 15 residues in the CDR3. The CDR3 region is CAWSVGGLAPYEQYF. CDR3 sequence (DNA): TGTGCCTGGAGTGTGGGAGGGCTCGCCCCCTACGAGCAGTACTTC.

The V and J genes are TRBV30 and TRBJ1-4; D unresolved. CDR1 is GTSNPN and CDR2 is SVGIG in the germline V gene (reference sequence). Trimming cost V 2 bases and J 0 bases, with 19 bases left between them. This CDR3 region has 18 residues. This CDR3 reads CAWSLRGFAIATNEKLFF. In nucleotides, the CDR3 is TGTGCCTGGAGTCTCCGAGGGTTCGCCATAGCAACTAATGAAAAACTGTTTTTT.

V gene TRBV9 combines with J gene TRBJ2-5; 13 bases agree with TRBD2. Germline CDR1 is SGDLS and CDR2 is YYNGEE. With V trimmed by 7 bases and J by 2 bases, 11 bases remained unmatched. The CDR3 totals 17 residues. This CDR3 is CASGSPGLAGDQETQYF. CDR3 bases: TGTGCCAGCGGATCCCCCGGACTAGCGGGAGATCAAGAGACCCAGTACTTC.

The chain carries TRBV7-9 and TRBJ2-3; 9 nucleotides match TRBD1. V shed 5 bases and J 0 bases; nucleotides not matched to a gene: 6. Looked up from germline, CDR1 is SEHNR and CDR2 is FQNEAQ (reference sequence). This CDR3 has 16 amino acids. In DNA, the CDR3 is TGTGCCAGCAGCCCGAGGACAGGGGAAAGCACAGATACGCAGTATTTT. Amino acids: CASSPRTGESTDTQYF.

The chain recombines TRBV7-8 with TRBJ2-3, with 14 bases lining up with TRBD2. V trimming: 5 bases; J trimming: 2 bases; junction bases outside the gene matches: 6. CDR3 size: 17 residues. Looked up from germline, CDR1 is SGHVS and CDR2 is FQNEAQ. The CDR3 DNA reads as TGTGCCAGCAGCCCTCGGACTAGCGGGAGGTTCACAGATACGCAGTATTTT. Translated, it gives CASSPRTSGRFTDTQYF.

The V and J genes are TRBV5-4 and TRBJ2-5; D remains unclear. CDR1 and CDR2 (germline): SGHNT, YYREEE (reference sequence). Trimming pared 5 bases from V and 4 bases from J, leaving 9 bases between. The CDR3 runs to 12 residues. The CDR3 protein is CASSSPRETQYF. The CDR3, as DNA: TGTGCCAGCAGTTCTCCTAGAGAGACCCAGTACTTC.

This sequence joins TRBV27 and TRBJ1-6; D possibly corresponds to TRBD1 (5 bases). The CDR3 runs 14 residues. CDR1 is MNHEY, CDR2 SMNVEV, per germline (reference sequence). Trimming took 2 bases from V and 9 from J, leaving 11 bases between them. The DNA for the CDR3 is TGTGCCAGCAGTTTAGGGGGGTGGGGTTCACCCCTCCACTTT. It is translated as CASSLGGWGSPLHF.

The chain employs TRBV24-1 and TRBJ2-5; weak D call: TRBD2 (5 bases). Germline-derived CDR1 and CDR2 are KGHDR and SFDVKD. The V and J ends lost 1 base and 4 bases respectively, with 6 bases between them. The CDR3 spans 13 residues. The CDR3 nucleotides are TGTGCCACCAGTGATTTTGAGGGAGAGACCCAGTACTTC. It is translated as CATSDFEGETQYF.

V is TRBV7-9 and J is TRBJ1-2; 9 bases are shared with TRBD1. J gave up 0 bases and V 4 bases, and 12 bases lay outside the gene matches. The CDR3 has 18 residues. The germline V gene has CDR1 SEHNR and CDR2 FQNEAQ (reference sequence). CDR3 protein: CASSSRGTGTNPNYGYTF. The CDR3 nucleotides are TGTGCCAGCAGCTCTAGAGGGACAGGGACCAATCCTAACTATGGCTACACCTTC.

In DNA form, the CDR3 reads TGTGCCAGCAGCCGCGGGGGTGGCAGGGTTGGTAATCAGCCCCAGCATTTT. It encodes CASSRGGGRVGNQPQHF. The chain carries TRBV7-2 and TRBJ1-5, with TRBD1 as a possible D gene (5 bases). Germline V gene data show CDR1 as SGHTA and CDR2 as FQGNSA. There are 17 residues in the CDR3. Between the trimmed V and J ends, which lost 5 bases and 4 bases, there was a span of 21 bases. The complete variable domain, with remaining parts taken from reference TRBV7-2 and TRBJ1-5, reads GAGVSQSPSNKVTEKGKDVELRCDPISGHTALYWYRQSLGQGLEFLIYFQGNSAPDKSGLPSDRFSAERTGGSVSTLTIQRTQQEDSAVYLCASSRGGGRVGNQPQHFGDGTRLSIL.

The chain couples TRBV27 to TRBJ2-2; D is unclear. The CDR3 spans 14 residues. In germline, CDR1 is MNHEY, CDR2 SMNVEV (reference sequence). With 6 bases removed from V and 2 bases from J, the gap between germline ends came to 10 bases. The CDR3 coding sequence is TGTGCCAGCAGGCCAGGATCCAACACCGGGGAGCTGTTTTTT. Encoded protein: CASRPGSNTGELFF.

The chain combines TRBV6-4 with TRBJ2-3; 8 bases are shared with TRBD1. CDR1 is MRHNA, CDR2 SNTAGT, per germline. The CDR3 sequence is 14 residues long. V was pared by 6 bases and J by 4 bases, with 6 bases of the junction left unmatched. Here the CDR3 DNA reads TGTGCCAGCAGCCGACAGGGGATTCCAGATACGCAGTATTTT. Translated, it gives CASSRQGIPDTQYF.

The V gene is TRBV28, the J gene TRBJ1-6; tentatively, D is TRBD1 (6 bases). This CDR3 has 14 amino acids. CDR1 MDHEN and CDR2 SYDVKM come from the germline V gene. V gave up 6 bases and J gave up 7 bases, with 13 bases separating them. The CDR3 here is CASSPGGPNSPLHF. The DNA for the CDR3 is TGTGCCAGCAGCCCGGGGGGCCCAAATTCACCCCTCCACTTT.